A single sample is the source of the 18 T cell receptor beta chains below, sequenced in a study of Ad26.COV2.S vaccination and SARS-CoV-2 variants. The treatment is: 15 to 20 received Ad26.COV2.S at low or high dose, single or two shots; 5 received placebo; per-sample allocation not given. Samples were taken on day 63 after the first vaccine or placebo injection. Sequencing was performed with immunoSEQ multiplex PCR; in TCRdb, only in-frame clones are kept and a portion is missing. Of about 330,000 clones in the sample, under 90% were seen once. The sequences come from peripheral blood, collected in a trial of Ad26.COV2.S vaccine versus placebo. These receptors came from a person aged 18-60 years who received the Ad26.COV2.S COVID-19 vaccine or a placebo.

This clone was observed once. The chain uses TRBV18 and TRBJ2-5; D unclear. Germline CDR1 is KGHSH and CDR2 is LQKENI. Trimming pared 4 bases from V and 0 bases from J, leaving 15 bases between. The CDR3 totals 16 residues. CDR3 amino acids: CASSHQGRLYQETQYF. For the CDR3, the DNA is TGTGCCAGCTCACATCAAGGACGGCTGTACCAAGAGACCCAGTACTTC.

The chain couples TRBV13 to TRBJ2-1; D is unresolved. V was pared by 2 bases and J by 5 bases, with 28 bases between. Germline CDR1 is PRHDT and CDR2 is FYEKMQ (reference sequence). CDR3 length equals 20 residues. The CDR3 bases are TGTGCCAGCAGCTTATTTGTCCGCATGGAACGAGTCCAACACGACAATGAGCAGTTCTTC. Its translation: CASSLFVRMERVQHDNEQFF.

The chain recombines TRBV7-2 with TRBJ1-2, with D maybe TRBD1 (5 bases). Trimming cost V 3 bases and J 0 bases, with 17 bases left between them. The CDR3 is 17 amino acids. CDR1 and CDR2 (germline): SGHTA, FQGNSA. The CDR3: CASSFPPGERANYGYTF. CDR3 bases: TGTGCCAGCAGCTTCCCCCCGGGGGAGAGAGCTAACTATGGCTACACCTTC.

This clone was seen a single time. The chain carries TRBV18 and TRBJ2-7; 7 nucleotides match TRBD1. The trim removed 2 bases at V and 1 base at J, leaving 2 bases unmatched. Germline CDR1 and CDR2: KGHSH and LQKENI. CDR3 size: 14 residues. The CDR3 bases are TGTGCCAGCTCACCAAACAGGGGTTCCTACGAGCAGTACTTC. Residues: CASSPNRGSYEQYF.

About this clone: One end of the junction is discordant with germline, which a read error may explain. The chain has TRBV6-2 or TRBV6-3 and TRBJ2-5; 8 nucleotides align to TRBD2. Germline lookup yields CDR1 MNHEY and CDR2 SVGEGT. This CDR3 spans 13 amino acids. The CDR3 loop reads CASSPSTTRGGDF. Written as DNA, the CDR3 is TGTGCCAGCAGTCCCTCGACTACTCGGGGGGGCGACTTC.

This chain joins TRBV28 and TRBJ1-2, with D possibly TRBD1 on 5 matching bases. Germline V lookup: CDR1 MDHEN, CDR2 SYDVKM. Between the trimmed V and J ends, which lost 4 bases and 5 bases, there was a span of 11 bases. CDR3 size: 13 residues. CDR3 DNA sequence: TGTGCCAGCAGTTCGGGACCGGGTTATGGCTACACCTTC. Translation gives CASSSGPGYGYTF.

This clone was picked up one time. J is TRBJ2-7 and V is TRBV5-5; D not certain. Deletions cut 1 base from V and 1 base from J, with 9 bases between. From germline, CDR1 is SGHKS and CDR2 YYEKEE (reference sequence). This CDR3 is built from 14 residues. The chain's CDR3 is CASSLSPQSYEQYV. DNA of the CDR3: TGTGCCAGCAGCTTGTCGCCCCAATCCTACGAGCAGTACGTC.

J is TRBJ2-3 and V is TRBV5-4; no firm D call. The V gene's germline CDR1 is SGHNT and CDR2 YYREEE (reference sequence). The CDR3 extends over 15 amino acids. Trimming removed 4 bases at V and 4 bases at J, with 16 bases between. As DNA, the CDR3 is TGTGCCAGCAGCCCTTTGGCTCAAGCCGCAGATACGCAGTATTTT. It is translated as CASSPLAQAADTQYF.

The genes are TRBV11-2 and TRBJ1-1; D may be TRBD1 (5 bases). The CDR3 runs to 15 residues. V lost 1 base, J lost 4 bases, and 13 bases lay in between. CDR1 is SGHAT and CDR2 is FQNNGV in the germline V gene. The CDR3 spells CASSLVGGVSTEAFF. In DNA, the CDR3 is TGTGCCAGCAGCTTAGTGGGAGGGGTGTCCACTGAAGCTTTCTTT. Together with reference TRBV11-2 and TRBJ1-1, the CDR3 gives the full variable domain: EAGVAQSPRYKIIEKRQSVAFWCNPISGHATLYWYQQILGQGPKLLIQFQNNGVVDDSQLPKDRFSAERLKGVDSTLKIQPAKLEDSAVYLCASSLVGGVSTEAFFGQGTRLTVV.

V gene TRBV7-3 combines with J gene TRBJ2-1; perhaps TRBD1 as D (5 bases). V lost 6 bases, J lost 4 bases, and 13 bases lay in between. This CDR3 has 14 residues. From germline, CDR1 is SGHTA and CDR2 FQGTGA. CDR3 nucleotide sequence: TGTGCCAGCAGGGGGCAGGACGGTTACAATGAGCAGTTCTTC. Translating gives CASRGQDGYNEQFF.

This chain connects TRBV27 to TRBJ1-1, with 7 nucleotides matching TRBD1. Losses at the gene ends were 3 bases for V and 6 bases for J; bases not matched to a gene: 7. Germline CDR1 and CDR2: MNHEY and SMNVEV (reference sequence). This CDR3 spans 14 amino acids. CDR3 amino acids: CASSFPGGGAEAFF. The CDR3 DNA follows: TGTGCCAGCAGTTTCCCCGGAGGGGGCGCTGAAGCTTTCTTT.

The gene calls are TRBV5-1 and TRBJ1-4; D ambiguous. The CDR3 consists of 15 residues. The V gene lost 0 bases and the J gene lost 4 bases, with 10 bases spanning the gap. Germline V CDR1 and CDR2: SGHRS, YFSETQ. The chain's CDR3 is CASSLGTDNNEKLFF. For the CDR3, the DNA is TGCGCCAGCAGCTTGGGGACTGACAATAATGAAAAACTGTTTTTT.

The chain couples TRBV25-1 to TRBJ1-4; D is unclear. The V end was cut by 7 bases, the J end by 8 bases, with 8 bases between. CDR3 size: 11 residues. CDR1 and CDR2 from the germline V gene are MGHDK and SYGVNS. The CDR3, as DNA: TGTGCCAGCAAAGTAGAGGAAAAACTGTTTTTT. It specifies CASKVEEKLFF.

On this clone: In the same sample, other DNA sequences code for this CDR3. V usage is TRBV12-3 or TRBV12-4 and J usage is TRBJ1-1, with D possibly matching TRBD1 (5 bases). The V gene lost 3 bases and the J gene lost 1 base, with 6 bases spanning the gap. The CDR3 has 13 residues. CDR3 nucleotides: TGTGCCAGCAGTTTTGGGGGGAACACTGAAGCTTTCTTT. As protein: CASSFGGNTEAFF.

The genes are TRBV7-3 and TRBJ1-1; unclear D gene. The CDR3 totals 13 residues. Deletions cut 2 bases from V and 0 bases from J, with 4 bases between. The germline CDR1 and CDR2 sequences are SGHTA and FQGTGA. The CDR3 DNA sequence: TGTGCCAGCAGCTTAGAGGTGAACACTGAAGCTTTCTTT. Its translation: CASSLEVNTEAFF.

V is TRBV5-1 and J is TRBJ1-2; 9 nucleotides agree with TRBD1. There are 18 residues in the CDR3. Germline V gene sequence: CDR1 SGHRS, CDR2 YFSETQ. Unmatched junction bases numbered 15, after V lost 2 bases and J lost 4 bases. The CDR3 spells CASSFPGGQGDRGYGYTF. In DNA form, the CDR3 reads TGCGCCAGCAGCTTCCCGGGGGGACAGGGAGACAGGGGCTATGGCTACACCTTC.

This clone has just one count. The V call is TRBV24-1, the J call TRBJ2-3; D could derive from TRBD1 or TRBD2 (5 bases each). The V gene's germline CDR1 is KGHDR and CDR2 SFDVKD. V was clipped by 2 bases and J by 1 base, with 9 bases between them. This CDR3 contains 15 residues. The CDR3 reads CATSDSGGRTDTQYF. The DNA of the CDR3 is TGTGCCACCAGTGATTCTGGGGGTCGCACAGATACGCAGTATTTT.

This chain connects TRBV6-4 to TRBJ1-2, with D possibly matching TRBD1 (5 bases). The CDR3 extends over 15 amino acids. The ends were cut back, 2 bases at V and 8 bases at J, with 18 bases in the middle. Germline V gene lookup returns CDR1 MRHNA and CDR2 SNTAGT. The CDR3 here is CASSDSLWGVDGYTF. The CDR3 DNA reads TGTGCCAGCAGTGACAGTTTATGGGGGGTAGACGGCTACACCTTC.